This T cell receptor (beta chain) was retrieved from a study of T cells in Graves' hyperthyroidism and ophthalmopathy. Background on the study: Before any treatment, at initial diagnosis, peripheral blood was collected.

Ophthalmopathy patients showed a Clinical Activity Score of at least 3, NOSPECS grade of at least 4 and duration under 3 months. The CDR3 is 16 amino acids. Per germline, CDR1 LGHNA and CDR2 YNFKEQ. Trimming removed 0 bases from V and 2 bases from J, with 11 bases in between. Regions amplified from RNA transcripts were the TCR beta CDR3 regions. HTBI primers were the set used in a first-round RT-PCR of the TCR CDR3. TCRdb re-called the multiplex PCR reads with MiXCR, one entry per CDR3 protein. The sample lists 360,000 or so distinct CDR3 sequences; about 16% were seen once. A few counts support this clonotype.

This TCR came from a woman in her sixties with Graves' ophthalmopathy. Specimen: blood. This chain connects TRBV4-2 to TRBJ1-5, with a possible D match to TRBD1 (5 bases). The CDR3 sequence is CASSQDFRAGNQPQHF. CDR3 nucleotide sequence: TGTGCCAGCAGCCAAGATTTCAGGGCTGGCAATCAGCCCCAGCATTTT.